Many counts were recorded for the clone carrying this T cell receptor (beta chain). The antigen is undetermined. For the diagnoses, clinical symptoms, serum thyroxine and TRAb, thyroid ultrasound and orbital computed tomography were used. Authors of the study amplified TCR beta CDR3 regions from RNA transcripts. The HTBI primer set was used in a first-round RT-PCR of the TCR CDR3. Using its own MiXCR run on the multiplex PCR reads, TCRdb lists one record per CDR3 protein. The profile shows hundreds of thousands of distinct CDR3 sequences, 14% of them singletons. This record comes from a study of T cells in Graves' hyperthyroidism and ophthalmopathy. Study details: Staff took peripheral blood when the initial diagnosis was made, before any treatment began.

The germline V gene has CDR1 GTSNPN and CDR2 SVGIG (reference sequence). The CDR3 covers 15 residues. V was pared by 5 bases and J by 3 bases, with 20 bases between. Study-wide points: Through a model of 13 V-J features, ophthalmopathy was separated from stable hyperthyroidism.

This sequence joins TRBV30 and TRBJ2-7, with D possibly matching TRBD2 (5 bases). The sequenced sample consisted of blood. The receptor's source is a woman between 45 and 60 years old with Graves' ophthalmopathy. The CDR3 spells CAWDRTSQPVYEQYF. As DNA, the CDR3 is TGTGCCTGGGATAGAACTAGTCAGCCGGTCTACGAGCAGTACTTC.